The clone carrying this T cell receptor (beta chain) came up once. Its antigen is still unknown. Germline trimming cut 1 base from V and 3 bases from J; bases unmatched to any gene: 11. In germline, CDR1 is MGHRA, CDR2 YSYEKL. The CDR3 contains 17 residues. A second PCR of about 7 to 12 cycles used a sample-barcoded 5' primer and a J-beta primer mix. From the 5' RACE reads, TCRdb called clonotypes with MiXCR, one entry per CDR3 protein. The sample has some 1,800,000 distinct CDR3 sequences, about two fifths seen once. This sample is part of a study of blood T cells in healthy people across ages. Study-wide findings and caveats: PBMCs were not sorted, which prevented a conclusive comparison of naive versus antigen-experienced cells. Estimates of diversity drawn from one million T cells were considered underestimates. Naive CD4+ cell counts and diversity both ran higher in long-lived than in aged donors.

A minimum of 5.5 micrograms of total RNA was extracted per sample. The origin of this receptor is a human donor in good health. The chain couples TRBV4-1 to TRBJ2-7, with 8 bases matching TRBD1. Sequencing input: blood. This CDR3 is CASSQGRPGTGHYEQYF. CDR3 nucleotide sequence: TGCGCCAGCAGCCAAGGACGACCCGGGACAGGCCACTACGAGCAGTACTTC.